This T cell receptor beta chain is from a study of CD8+ T cells in alopecia areata (dated by TCRdb to 2016 to 2018). The study in broad terms: The treated patients took part in an open-label pilot trial in which moderate-to-severe alopecia areata was treated with oral tofacitinib at 5 to 10 mg twice daily. Tofacitinib was given for 6 to 18 months, followed by 6 months of follow-up off drug to assess delayed response and recurrence. For the treated patients, the SALT score, which quantifies what percentage of scalp surface area is affected, served as the measure of disease severity. To study T cell clonal expansion in alopecia areata, the researchers applied high-throughput TCRbeta sequencing to both the C3H/HeJ mouse model and human patients. Human TCRbeta sequencing covered scalp tissue and sorted CD4+ and CD8+ peripheral blood T cells from patchy and totalis/universalis alopecia areata patients and healthy controls. Tofacitinib-treated patients had biopsies at baseline and at 4 and 24 weeks of treatment, with a later scalp biopsy in several patients. Scalp clonality was compared across normal scalp (n=4), patchy alopecia areata scalp (n=8), and alopecia totalis/universalis scalp (n=8). RNA was extracted with the PAXgene miRNA kit for fixed scalp, the miRNeasy kit for PBMCs, and the RNeasy kit for mouse skin. immunoSEQ multiplex PCR using 35 Vbeta forward primers and 13 Jbeta reverse primers was used to amplify TCRbeta CDR3 regions.

Via the germline V gene, CDR1 is KGHSH and CDR2 LQKENI. Its CDR3 holds 13 amino acids, cysteine through phenylalanine. Just the 39-base CDR3 DNA is kept, in frame starting at base 1. Cut back by 5 bases and 1 base, the V and J ends lie 8 bases apart. Of note for this clone: What antigen it recognizes has not been identified. No much larger clonotype is one base removed from it; base qualities were not supplied.

In light of the paper, this sample's time point label describes: roughly 27 days on oral tofacitinib. The treatment or condition label corresponds to: oral pan-JAK inhibitor, 5-10 mg twice daily. From alopecia areata patients, peripheral blood was collected along with lesional scalp punch biopsies. PBMCs were isolated by density centrifugation and stained for CD3, CD4 and CD8, and CD4+ and CD8+ T cells were sorted on a FACSAria. The study at large found these results: During tofacitinib treatment, many expanded lesional clones remained in scalp and blood, and this persistence may partly explain relapse after treatment is stopped. Scalp clonality and the number of expanded CD8+ clones among the top 100 scalp clones were significantly decreased by tofacitinib. Higher clonality and more expanded CD8+ clones were observed in lesional scalp than in normal scalp, particularly in alopecia totalis/universalis, a finding suggestive of antigenic drive. Because the treated cohort was small and had only one nonresponder, larger studies are needed to examine links between baseline CD8+ expansion and response. Compared with mice, TCR sequences shared between patients were less clear, possibly partly because of HLA diversity across the patient population. Unlike mouse skin, where gammadelta T cells dominate, normal human skin contains resident alphabeta T cells that get sequenced too, which complicates analysis of the scalp TCR repertoire.

To prepare the library, the immunoSEQ multiplex PCR assay was applied. To provide template for TCR sequencing, every sample had RNA extracted and reverse transcribed into cDNA. SuperScript III was used to make first-strand cDNA, primed with a 2:1 mix of oligo-dT and random hexamers. A synthetic immune receptor repertoire was used to gauge amplification bias, and whatever bias remained was removed computationally. In the original analysis: Raw reads were preprocessed to remove errors, and CDR3 was defined by IMGT conventions from the conserved cysteine to phenylalanine. To get clonality, Shannon entropy was normalized by log2 of the number of productive unique TCRs and the result was subtracted from 1. Whether scalp clones were CD4 or CD8 was inferred by matching scalp TCRbeta sequences against CD4 and CD8 repertoires sorted from blood. Imported from immuneACCESS, the table was reduced by TCRdb to in-frame sequences with V and J called. These copies leave out some clones; in studies compared against another copy, an unresolved V gene accounts for under half, and the cause of the remainder is not known. V and J calls and clone size are copied from that table; D and trimming were computed from the DNA. Within this sample are 160,000 or so clones, with 65% of them counted one time only. The ten largest clones take up 0.9% to 1% of the sample.

The sequences come from CD4+ T cells sorted from blood, collected at week 4, from a patient treated with tofacitinib. The receptor comes from a human donor with alopecia areata. The chain was built from TRBV18 and TRBJ1-1, with the D gene not confidently named. The CDR3 here reads CASSSSPNTEAFF. The DNA sequence follows: TGTGCCAGCTCATCGTCACCGAACACTGAAGCTTTCTTT.